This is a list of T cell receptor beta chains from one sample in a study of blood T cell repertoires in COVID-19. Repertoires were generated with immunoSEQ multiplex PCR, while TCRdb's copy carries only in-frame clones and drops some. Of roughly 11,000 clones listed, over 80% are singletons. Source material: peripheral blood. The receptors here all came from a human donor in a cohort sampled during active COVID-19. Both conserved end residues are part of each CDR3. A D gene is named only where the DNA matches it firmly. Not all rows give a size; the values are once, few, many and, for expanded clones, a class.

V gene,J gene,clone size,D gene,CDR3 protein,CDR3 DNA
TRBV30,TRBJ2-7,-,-,CAWSVEGSSYEQYF,TGTGCCTGGAGTGTAGAGGGCAGTTCCTACGAGCAGTACTTC
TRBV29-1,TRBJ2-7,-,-,CSVVGQYYEQYF,TGCAGCGTTGTTGGACAGTACTACGAGCAGTACTTC
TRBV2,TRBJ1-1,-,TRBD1,CASSEQGVGDTEAFF,TGTGCCAGCAGTGAACAGGGGGTAGGGGACACTGAAGCTTTCTTT
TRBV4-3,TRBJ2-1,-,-,CASSQETTTRNYNEQFF,TGCGCCAGCAGCCAAGAAACGACGACACGGAATTACAATGAGCAGTTCTTC
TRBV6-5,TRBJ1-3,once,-,CASSYRGRRSGNTIYF,TGTGCCAGCAGTTACAGGGGCCGGCGCTCTGGAAACACCATATATTTT
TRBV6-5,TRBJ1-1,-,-,CASRGAPNTEAFF,TGTGCCTCACGGGGGGCCCCGAACACTGAAGCTTTCTTT
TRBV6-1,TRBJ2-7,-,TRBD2,CASSEGTSGGKQYF,TGTGCCAGCAGTGAAGGGACTAGCGGGGGGAAGCAGTACTTC
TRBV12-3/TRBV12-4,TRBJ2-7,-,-,CASSLPPPNEQYF,TGTGCCAGCAGTCTCCCGCCTCCTAACGAGCAGTACTTC
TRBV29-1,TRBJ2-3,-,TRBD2,CSVRLAGGTDTQYF,TGCAGCGTGCGACTAGCGGGGGGCACAGATACGCAGTATTTT
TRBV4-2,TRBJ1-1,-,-,CASSQANLMNTEAFF,TGTGCCAGCAGCCAGGCAAATCTCATGAACACTGAAGCTTTCTTT
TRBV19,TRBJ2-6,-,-,CASSMPGYPSGANVLTF,TGTGCCAGTAGTATGCCCGGTTACCCCTCTGGGGCCAACGTCCTGACTTTC
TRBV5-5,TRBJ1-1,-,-,CASSSTMNTEAFF,TGTGCCAGCAGCTCCACAATGAACACTGAAGCTTTCTTT
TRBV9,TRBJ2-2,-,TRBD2,CASSVVAGGSNTGELFF,TGTGCCAGCAGCGTAGTAGCGGGGGGGTCGAACACCGGGGAGCTGTTTTTT
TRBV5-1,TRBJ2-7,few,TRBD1,CASSLTGQGHYEQYF,TGCGCCAGCAGCCTGACGGGACAGGGGCATTACGAGCAGTACTTC
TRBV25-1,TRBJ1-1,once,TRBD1,CASSGGQKAFF,TGTGCCAGCAGTGGGGGACAGAAAGCTTTCTTT
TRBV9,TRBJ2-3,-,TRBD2,CASSAGLVSTDTQYF,TGTGCCAGCAGCGCCGGACTAGTGAGCACAGATACGCAGTATTTT
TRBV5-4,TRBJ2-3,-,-,CASSLDSSSTDTQYF,TGTGCCAGCAGCTTGGATAGCTCTAGCACAGATACGCAGTATTTT
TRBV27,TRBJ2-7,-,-,CASSLTRDYEQYF,TGTGCCAGCAGTTTAACGAGGGACTACGAGCAGTACTTC
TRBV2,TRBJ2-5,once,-,CASSGSRRTQYF,TGTGCCAGCAGCGGGTCGAGGAGGACCCAGTACTTC
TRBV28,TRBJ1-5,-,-,CASSPGQLNQPQHF,TGTGCCAGCAGTCCCGGACAGCTAAATCAGCCCCAGCATTTT
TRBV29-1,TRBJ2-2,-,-,CSVEAGTGELFF,TGCAGCGTTGAGGCGGGCACCGGGGAGCTGTTTTTT
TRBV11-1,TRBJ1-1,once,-,CASSPGPAGTEAFF,TGTGCCAGCAGCCCCGGACCGGCGGGCACTGAAGCTTTCTTT
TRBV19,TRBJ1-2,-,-,CASSFGPLNYGYTF,TGTGCCAGTAGTTTTGGTCCCCTAAACTATGGCTACACCTTC
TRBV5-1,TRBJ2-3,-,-,CASSPGVGGLDTQYF,TGCGCCAGCAGCCCGGGGGTAGGGGGCTTAGATACGCAGTATTTT